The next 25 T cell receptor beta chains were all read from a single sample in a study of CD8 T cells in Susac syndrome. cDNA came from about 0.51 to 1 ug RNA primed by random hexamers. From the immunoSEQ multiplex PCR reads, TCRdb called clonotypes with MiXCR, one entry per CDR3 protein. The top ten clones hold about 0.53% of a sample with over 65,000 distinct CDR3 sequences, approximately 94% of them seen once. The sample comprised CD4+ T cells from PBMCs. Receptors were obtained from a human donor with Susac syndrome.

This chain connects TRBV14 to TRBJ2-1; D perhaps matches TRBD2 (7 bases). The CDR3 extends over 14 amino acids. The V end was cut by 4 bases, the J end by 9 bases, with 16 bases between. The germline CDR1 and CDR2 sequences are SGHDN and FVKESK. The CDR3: CASSRVGGRIEQFF. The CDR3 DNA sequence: TGTGCCAGCAGCCGAGTGGGGGGGCGGATTGAGCAGTTCTTC.

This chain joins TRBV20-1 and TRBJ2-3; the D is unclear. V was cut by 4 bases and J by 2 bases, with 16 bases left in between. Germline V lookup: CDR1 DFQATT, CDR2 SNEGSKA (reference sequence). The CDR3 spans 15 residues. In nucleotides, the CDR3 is TGCAGTGCTAACGTCCAACGGGCATTCACAGATACGCAGTATTTT. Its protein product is CSANVQRAFTDTQYF.

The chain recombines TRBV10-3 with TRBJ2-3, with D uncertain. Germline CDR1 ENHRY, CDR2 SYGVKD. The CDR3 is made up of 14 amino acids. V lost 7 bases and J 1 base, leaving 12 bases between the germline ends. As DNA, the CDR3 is TGTGCCATCATGAAGGACCCCGGCACAGATACGCAGTATTTT. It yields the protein CAIMKDPGTDTQYF.

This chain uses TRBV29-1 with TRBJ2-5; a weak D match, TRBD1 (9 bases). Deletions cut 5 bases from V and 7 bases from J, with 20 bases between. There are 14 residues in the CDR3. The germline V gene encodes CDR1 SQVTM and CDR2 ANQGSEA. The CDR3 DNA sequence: TGCAGCGTTTCCGACAGGGGGGCGGGGGGGACCCAGTACTTC. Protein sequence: CSVSDRGAGGTQYF.

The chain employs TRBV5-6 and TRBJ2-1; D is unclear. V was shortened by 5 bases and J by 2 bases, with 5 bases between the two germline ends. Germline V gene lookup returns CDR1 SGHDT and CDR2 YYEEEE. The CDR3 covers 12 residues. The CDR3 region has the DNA TGTGCCAGCAGTTATACCTACAATGAGCAGTTCTTC. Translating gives CASSYTYNEQFF.

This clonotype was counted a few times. This CDR3 is CASSLGSIRTEIYGYTF. CDR3 nucleotides: TGCGCCAGCAGCTTGGGGTCAATACGGACGGAGATCTATGGCTACACCTTC. The chain links TRBV5-1 to TRBJ1-2, with D uncertain. Trimming removed 0 bases at V and 4 bases at J, with 19 bases between. Germline V gene data show CDR1 as SGHRS and CDR2 as YFSETQ. The CDR3 runs to 17 residues. Filled out from reference TRBV5-1 and TRBJ1-2, the complete variable domain reads KAGVTQTPRYLIKTRGQQVTLSCSPISGHRSVSWYQQTPGQGLQFLFEYFSETQRNKGNFPGRFSGRQFSNSRSEMNVSTLELGDSALYLCASSLGSIRTEIYGYTFGSGTRLTVV.

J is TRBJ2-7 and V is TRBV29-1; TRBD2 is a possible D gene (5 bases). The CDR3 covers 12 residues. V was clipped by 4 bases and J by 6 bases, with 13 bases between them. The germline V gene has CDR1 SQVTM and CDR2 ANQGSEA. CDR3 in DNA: TGCAGCGTTGTTAAAGTAAGCGGCGAGCAGTACTTC. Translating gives CSVVKVSGEQYF.

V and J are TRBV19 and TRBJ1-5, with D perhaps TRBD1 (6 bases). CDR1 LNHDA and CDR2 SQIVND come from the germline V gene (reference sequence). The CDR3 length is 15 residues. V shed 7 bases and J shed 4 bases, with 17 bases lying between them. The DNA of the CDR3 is TGTGCCAGTATTTCCAAGGGGGGCCAGAATCAGCCCCAGCATTTT. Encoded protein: CASISKGGQNQPQHF.

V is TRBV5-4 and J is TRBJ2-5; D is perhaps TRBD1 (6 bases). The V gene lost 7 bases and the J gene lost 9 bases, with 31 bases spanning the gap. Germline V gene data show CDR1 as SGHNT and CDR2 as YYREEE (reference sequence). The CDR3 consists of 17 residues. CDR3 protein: CASSLGPAIDRPSAQYF. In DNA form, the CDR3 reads TGTGCCAGCTCCCTAGGCCCCGCCATCGACAGGCCCTCGGCCCAGTACTTC. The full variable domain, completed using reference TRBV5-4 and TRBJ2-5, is ETGVTQSPTHLIKTRGQQVTLRCSSQSGHNTVSWYQQALGQGPQFIFQYYREEENGRGNFPPRFSGLQFPNYSSELNVNALELDDSALYLCASSLGPAIDRPSAQYFGPGTRLLVL.

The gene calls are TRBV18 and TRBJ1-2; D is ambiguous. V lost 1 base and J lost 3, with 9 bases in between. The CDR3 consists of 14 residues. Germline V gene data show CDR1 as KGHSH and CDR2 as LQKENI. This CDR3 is CASSPLGMDYGYTF. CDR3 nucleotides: TGTGCCAGCTCACCACTCGGAATGGACTATGGCTACACCTTC.

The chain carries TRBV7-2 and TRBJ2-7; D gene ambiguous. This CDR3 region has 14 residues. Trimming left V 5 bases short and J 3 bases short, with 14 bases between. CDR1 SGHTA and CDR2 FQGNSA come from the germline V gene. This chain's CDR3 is CASSPKSLVYEQYF. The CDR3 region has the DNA TGTGCCAGCAGCCCAAAGAGCCTCGTCTACGAGCAGTACTTC.

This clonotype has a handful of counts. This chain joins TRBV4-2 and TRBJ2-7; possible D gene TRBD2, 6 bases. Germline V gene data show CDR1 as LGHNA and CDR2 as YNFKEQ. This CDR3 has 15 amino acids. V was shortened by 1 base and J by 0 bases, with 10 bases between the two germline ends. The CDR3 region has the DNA TGTGCCAGCAGCCAAGGGCGGGACCTCTCCTACGAGCAGTACTTC. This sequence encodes CASSQGRDLSYEQYF.

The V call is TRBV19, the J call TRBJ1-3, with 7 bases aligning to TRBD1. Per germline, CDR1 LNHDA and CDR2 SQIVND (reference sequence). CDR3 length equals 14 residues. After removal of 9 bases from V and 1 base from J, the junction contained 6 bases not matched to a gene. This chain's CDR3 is CASHRDRSGNTIYF. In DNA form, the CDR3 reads TGTGCCAGCCACCGGGACAGATCTGGAAACACCATATATTTT.

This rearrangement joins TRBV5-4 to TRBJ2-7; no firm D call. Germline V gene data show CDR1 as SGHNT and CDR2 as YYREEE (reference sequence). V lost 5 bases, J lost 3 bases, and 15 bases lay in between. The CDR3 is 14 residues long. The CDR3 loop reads CASSFGPDLYEQYF. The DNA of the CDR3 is TGTGCCAGCAGTTTTGGTCCGGACCTCTACGAGCAGTACTTC.

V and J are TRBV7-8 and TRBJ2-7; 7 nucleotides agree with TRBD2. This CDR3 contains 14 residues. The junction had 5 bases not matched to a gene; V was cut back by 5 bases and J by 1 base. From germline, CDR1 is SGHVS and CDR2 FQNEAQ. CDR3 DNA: TGTGCCAGCAGCCCCGGGACTATGTCCTACGAGCAGTACTTC. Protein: CASSPGTMSYEQYF.

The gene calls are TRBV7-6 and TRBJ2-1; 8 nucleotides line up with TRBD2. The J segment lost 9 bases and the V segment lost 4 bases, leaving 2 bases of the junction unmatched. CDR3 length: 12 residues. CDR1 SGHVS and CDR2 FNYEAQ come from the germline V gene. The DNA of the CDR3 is TGTGCCAGCAGCTCTCGGGAGGGTGAGCAGTTCTTC. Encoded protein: CASSSREGEQFF.

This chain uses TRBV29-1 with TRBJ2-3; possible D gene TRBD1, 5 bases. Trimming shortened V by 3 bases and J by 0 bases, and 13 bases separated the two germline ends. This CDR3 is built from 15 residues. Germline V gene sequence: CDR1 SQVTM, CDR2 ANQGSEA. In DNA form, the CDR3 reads TGCAGCGTTGACTCCTGGACACAGAGCACAGATACGCAGTATTTT. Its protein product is CSVDSWTQSTDTQYF.

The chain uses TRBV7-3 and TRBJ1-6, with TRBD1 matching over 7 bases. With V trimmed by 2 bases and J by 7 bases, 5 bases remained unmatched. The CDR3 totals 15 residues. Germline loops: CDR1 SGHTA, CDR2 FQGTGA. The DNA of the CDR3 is TGTGCCAGCAGCTTACTCGGACAGGAAAATTCACCCCTCCACTTT. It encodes CASSLLGQENSPLHF.

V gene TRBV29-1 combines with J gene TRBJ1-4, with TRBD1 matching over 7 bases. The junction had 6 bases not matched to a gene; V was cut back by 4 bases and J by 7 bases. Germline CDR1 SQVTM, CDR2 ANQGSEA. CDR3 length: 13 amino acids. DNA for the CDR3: TGCAGCGTTGGGAACAGGGGCCTTGAAAAACTGTTTTTT. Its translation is CSVGNRGLEKLFF.

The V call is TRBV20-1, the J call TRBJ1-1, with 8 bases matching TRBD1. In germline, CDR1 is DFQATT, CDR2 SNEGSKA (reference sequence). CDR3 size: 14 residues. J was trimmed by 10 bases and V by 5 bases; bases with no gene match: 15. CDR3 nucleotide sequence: TGCAGTGCTGAGGACAGGGCTGCGCTCGGGTTAGCTTTCTTT. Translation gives CSAEDRAALGLAFF.

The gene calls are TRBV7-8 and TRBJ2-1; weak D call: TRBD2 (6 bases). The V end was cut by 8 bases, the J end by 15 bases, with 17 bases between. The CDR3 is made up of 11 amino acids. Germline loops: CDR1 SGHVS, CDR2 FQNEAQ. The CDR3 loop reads CASQSWTTMFF. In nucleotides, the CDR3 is TGTGCCAGCCAGAGCTGGACTACTATGTTCTTC.

CDR3 loop: CASSPITGLARNEQFF. The CDR3 coding sequence is TGCGCCAGCAGCCCCATAACCGGACTAGCGCGTAATGAGCAGTTCTTC. The gene calls are TRBV5-1 and TRBJ2-1; TRBD2 matches at 9 bases. The CDR3 covers 16 residues. Germline loops: CDR1 SGHRS, CDR2 YFSETQ. The ends lost 4 bases at V and 7 bases at J; junction bases unmatched: 12.

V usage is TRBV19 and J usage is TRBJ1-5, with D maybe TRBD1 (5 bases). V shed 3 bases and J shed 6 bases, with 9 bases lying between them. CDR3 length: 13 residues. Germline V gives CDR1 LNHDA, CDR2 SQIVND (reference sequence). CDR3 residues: CASSILGTQPQHF. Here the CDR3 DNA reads TGTGCCAGTAGTATTCTGGGGACTCAGCCCCAGCATTTT.

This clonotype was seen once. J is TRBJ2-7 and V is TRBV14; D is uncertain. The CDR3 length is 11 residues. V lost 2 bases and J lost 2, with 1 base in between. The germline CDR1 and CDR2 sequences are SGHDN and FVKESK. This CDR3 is CASSQTYEQYF. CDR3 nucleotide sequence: TGTGCCAGCAGCCAAACCTACGAGCAGTACTTC. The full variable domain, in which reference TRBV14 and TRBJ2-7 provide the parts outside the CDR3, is EAGVTQFPSHSVIEKGQTVTLRCDPISGHDNLYWYRRVMGKEIKFLLHFVKESKQDESGMPNNRFLAERTGGTYSTLKVQPAELEDSGVYFCASSQTYEQYFGPGTRLTVT.

The CDR3 loop reads CASSLGDLSNQPQHF. The CDR3 DNA sequence: TGTGCCAGCAGTTTAGGGGACCTTAGCAATCAGCCCCAGCATTTT. The V and J genes are TRBV12-3 or TRBV12-4 and TRBJ1-5; possible D gene TRBD1, 5 bases. This CDR3 is 15 amino acids long. V was clipped by 1 base and J by 0 bases, with 7 bases between them.